Listed here is a single T cell receptor (beta chain). Its antigen is unidentified. The data belong to a study of shared clonotypes between healthy human individuals. Findings and caveats of the study: Inspection by rarefaction showed sorted-subset sequencing to be incomplete despite large depth. Shared across a few donors were roughly 5.3% of the naive CD4 clonotypes.

The germline CDR1 and CDR2 sequences are SGDLS and YYNGEE. There are 17 residues in the CDR3. With 3 bases removed from V and 3 bases from J, the gap between germline ends came to 18 bases. Each donor was a Caucasian adult residing in Nashville, Tennessee. Measured with immunoSEQ multiplex PCR; TCRdb has only the in-frame clones, and not every one. Counted here are some 2,400,000 clones, 90% to 96% occurring once; the ten biggest clones make up 0.13%. The clonotype was recovered from a man between 18 and 35 years old in good health. Source material: naive CD4+ T cells sorted from blood. The subset was: CD45RA+ positively selected. The chain recombines TRBV9 with TRBJ1-4; D gene ambiguous. The CDR3, as DNA: TGTGCCAGCAGCGCCGCAGGTGGTGGGGTTCCTAATGAAAAACTGTTTTTT. As protein: CASSAAGGGVPNEKLFF. The full variable domain, in which reference TRBV9 and TRBJ1-4 provide the parts outside the CDR3, is DSGVTQTPKHLITATGQRVTLRCSPRSGDLSVYWYQQSLDQGLQFLIQYYNGEERAKGNILERFSAQQFPDLHSELNLSSLELGDSALYFCASSAAGGGVPNEKLFFGSGTQLSVL.